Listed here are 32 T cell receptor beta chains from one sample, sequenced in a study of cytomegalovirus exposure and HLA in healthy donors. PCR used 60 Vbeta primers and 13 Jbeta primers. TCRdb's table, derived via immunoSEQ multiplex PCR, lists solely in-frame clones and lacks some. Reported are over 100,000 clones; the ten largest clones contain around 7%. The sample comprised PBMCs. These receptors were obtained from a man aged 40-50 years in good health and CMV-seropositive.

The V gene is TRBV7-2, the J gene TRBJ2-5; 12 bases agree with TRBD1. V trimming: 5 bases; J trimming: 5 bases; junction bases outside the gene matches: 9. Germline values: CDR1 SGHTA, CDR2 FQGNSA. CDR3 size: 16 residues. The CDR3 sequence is CASSKPGQGAWETQYF. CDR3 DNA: TGTGCCAGCAGCAAACCGGGACAGGGGGCTTGGGAGACCCAGTACTTC.

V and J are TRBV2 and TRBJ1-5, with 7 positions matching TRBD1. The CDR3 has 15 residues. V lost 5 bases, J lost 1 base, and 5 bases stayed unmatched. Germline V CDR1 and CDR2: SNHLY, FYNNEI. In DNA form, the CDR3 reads TGTGCCAGCAGTCAAGGGACAGCGAGCAATCAGCCCCAGCATTTT. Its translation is CASSQGTASNQPQHF.

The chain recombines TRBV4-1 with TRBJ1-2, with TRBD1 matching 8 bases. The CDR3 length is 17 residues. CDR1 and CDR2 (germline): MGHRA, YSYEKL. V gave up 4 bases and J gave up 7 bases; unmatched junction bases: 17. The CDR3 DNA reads TGCGCCAGCAGCCCCATTCAGGGGGCCCGCGGGGAGAGTGGCTACACCTTC. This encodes CASSPIQGARGESGYTF.

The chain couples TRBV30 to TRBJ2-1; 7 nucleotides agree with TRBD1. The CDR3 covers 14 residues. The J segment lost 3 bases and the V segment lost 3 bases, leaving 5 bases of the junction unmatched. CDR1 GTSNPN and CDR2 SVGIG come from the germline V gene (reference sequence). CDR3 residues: CAWRSTGRYNEQFF. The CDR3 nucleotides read TGTGCCTGGAGATCGACAGGGCGCTACAATGAGCAGTTCTTC.

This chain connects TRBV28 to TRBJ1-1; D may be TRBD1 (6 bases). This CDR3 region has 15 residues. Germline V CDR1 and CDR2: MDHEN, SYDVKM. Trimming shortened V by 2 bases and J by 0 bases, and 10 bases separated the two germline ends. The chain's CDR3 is CASSLGGAVNTEAFF. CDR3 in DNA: TGTGCCAGCAGTTTAGGGGGGGCGGTGAACACTGAAGCTTTCTTT.

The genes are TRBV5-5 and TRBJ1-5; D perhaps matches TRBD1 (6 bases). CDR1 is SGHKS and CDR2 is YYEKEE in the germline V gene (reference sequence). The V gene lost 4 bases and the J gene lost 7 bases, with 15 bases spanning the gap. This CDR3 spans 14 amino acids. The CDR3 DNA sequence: TGTGCCAGCAGCGACCTCACAGGGACCCAGCCCCAGCATTTT. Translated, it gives CASSDLTGTQPQHF.

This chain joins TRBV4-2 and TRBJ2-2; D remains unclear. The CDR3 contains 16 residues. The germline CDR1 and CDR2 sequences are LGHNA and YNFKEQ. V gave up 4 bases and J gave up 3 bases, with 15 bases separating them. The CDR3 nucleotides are TGTGCCAGCAGCCCCAGTTTTAATTCTGACACCGGGGAGCTGTTTTTT. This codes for CASSPSFNSDTGELFF.

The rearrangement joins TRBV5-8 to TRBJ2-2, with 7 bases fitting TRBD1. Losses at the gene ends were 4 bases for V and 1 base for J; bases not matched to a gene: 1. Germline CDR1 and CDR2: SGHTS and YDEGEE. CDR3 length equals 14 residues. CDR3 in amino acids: CASSRTGNTGELFF. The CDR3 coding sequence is TGTGCCAGCAGCAGGACAGGGAACACCGGGGAGCTGTTTTTT. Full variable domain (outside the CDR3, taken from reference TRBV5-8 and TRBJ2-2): EAGVTQSPTHLIKTRGQQATLRCSPISGHTSVYWYQQALGLGLQFLLWYDEGEERNRGNFPPRFSGRQFPNYSSELNVNALELEDSALYLCASSRTGNTGELFFGEGSRLTVL.

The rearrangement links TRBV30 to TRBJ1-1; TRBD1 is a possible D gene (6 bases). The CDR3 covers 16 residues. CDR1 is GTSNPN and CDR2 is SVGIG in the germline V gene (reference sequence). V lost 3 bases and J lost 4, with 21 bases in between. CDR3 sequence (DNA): TGTGCCTGGAGCCCACCCAGGGGAGGGAAGGGCACTGAAGCTTTCTTT. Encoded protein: CAWSPPRGGKGTEAFF.

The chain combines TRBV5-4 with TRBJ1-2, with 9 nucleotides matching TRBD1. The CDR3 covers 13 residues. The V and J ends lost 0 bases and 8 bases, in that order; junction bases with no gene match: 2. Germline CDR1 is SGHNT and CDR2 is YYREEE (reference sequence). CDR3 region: CASSLDRGQGYTF. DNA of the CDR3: TGTGCCAGCAGCTTGGACAGGGGGCAAGGCTACACCTTC.

DNA for the CDR3: TGTGCCAGCGTGGGAGCACTAGCGGGATCTAATGAGCAGTTCTTC. It is translated as CASVGALAGSNEQFF. This rearrangement joins TRBV2 to TRBJ2-1; TRBD2 agrees at 10 bases. This CDR3 contains 15 residues. Germline CDR1 SNHLY, CDR2 FYNNEI. J lost 7 bases, V lost 8 bases, and 11 bases had no gene match.

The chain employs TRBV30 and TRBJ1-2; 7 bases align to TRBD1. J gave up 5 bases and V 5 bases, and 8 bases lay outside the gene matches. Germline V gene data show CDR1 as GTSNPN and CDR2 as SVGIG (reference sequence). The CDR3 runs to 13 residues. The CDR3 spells CAWGTASSYGYTF. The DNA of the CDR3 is TGTGCCTGGGGGACAGCCTCGAGTTATGGCTACACCTTC. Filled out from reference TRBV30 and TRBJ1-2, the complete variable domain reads SQTIHQWPATLVQPVGSPLSLECTVEGTSNPNLYWYRQAAGRGLQLLFYSVGIGQISSEVPQNLSASRPQDRQFILSSKKLLLSDSGFYLCAWGTASSYGYTFGSGTRLTVV.

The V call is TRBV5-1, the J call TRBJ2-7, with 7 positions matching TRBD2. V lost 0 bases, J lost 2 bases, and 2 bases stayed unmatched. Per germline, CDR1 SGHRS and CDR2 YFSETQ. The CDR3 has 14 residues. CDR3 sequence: CASSLERGAYEQYF. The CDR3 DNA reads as TGCGCCAGCAGCTTGGAACGGGGGGCCTACGAGCAGTACTTC.

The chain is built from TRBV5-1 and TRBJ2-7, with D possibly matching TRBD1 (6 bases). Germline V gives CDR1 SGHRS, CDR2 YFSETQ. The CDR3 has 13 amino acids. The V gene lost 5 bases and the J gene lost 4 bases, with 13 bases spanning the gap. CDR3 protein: CASSSTQGYEQYF. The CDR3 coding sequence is TGCGCCAGCAGTTCGACTCAGGGGTACGAGCAGTACTTC.

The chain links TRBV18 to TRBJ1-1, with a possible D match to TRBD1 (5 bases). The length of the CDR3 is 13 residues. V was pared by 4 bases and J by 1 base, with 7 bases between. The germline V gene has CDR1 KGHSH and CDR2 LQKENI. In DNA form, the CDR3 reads TGTGCCAGCTCACGCAGGGAGAACACTGAAGCTTTCTTT. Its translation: CASSRRENTEAFF. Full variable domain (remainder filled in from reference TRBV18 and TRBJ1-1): NAGVMQNPRHLVRRRGQEARLRCSPMKGHSHVYWYRQLPEEGLKFMVYLQKENIIDESGMPKERFSAEFPKEGPSILRIQQVVRGDSAAYFCASSRRENTEAFFGQGTRLTVV.

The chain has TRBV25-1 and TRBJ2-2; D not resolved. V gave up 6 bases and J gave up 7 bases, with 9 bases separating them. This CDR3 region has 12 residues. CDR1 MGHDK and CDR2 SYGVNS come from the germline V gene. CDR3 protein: CASSVLSGELFF. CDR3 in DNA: TGTGCCAGCAGCGTCCTTAGCGGGGAGCTGTTTTTT.

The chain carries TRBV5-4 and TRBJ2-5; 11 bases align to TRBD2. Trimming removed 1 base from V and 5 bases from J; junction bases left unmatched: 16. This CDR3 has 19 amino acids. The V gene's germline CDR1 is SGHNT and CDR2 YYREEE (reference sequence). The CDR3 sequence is CASSLWWRVAGGPEETQYF. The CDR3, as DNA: TGTGCCAGCAGCTTGTGGTGGAGGGTAGCGGGAGGGCCGGAGGAGACCCAGTACTTC.

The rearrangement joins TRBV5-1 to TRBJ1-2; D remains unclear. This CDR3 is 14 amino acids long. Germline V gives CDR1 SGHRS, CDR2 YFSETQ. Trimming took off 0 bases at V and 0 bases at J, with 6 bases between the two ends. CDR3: CASSLDTPNYGYTF. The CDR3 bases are TGCGCCAGCAGCTTGGACACACCTAACTATGGCTACACCTTC.

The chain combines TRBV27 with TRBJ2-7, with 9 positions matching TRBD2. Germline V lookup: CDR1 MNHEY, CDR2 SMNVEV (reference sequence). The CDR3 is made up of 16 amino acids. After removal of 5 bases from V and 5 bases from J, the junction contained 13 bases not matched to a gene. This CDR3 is CASSRGLADRAHEQYF. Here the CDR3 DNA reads TGTGCCAGCAGTCGGGGACTAGCCGACCGGGCCCACGAGCAGTACTTC.

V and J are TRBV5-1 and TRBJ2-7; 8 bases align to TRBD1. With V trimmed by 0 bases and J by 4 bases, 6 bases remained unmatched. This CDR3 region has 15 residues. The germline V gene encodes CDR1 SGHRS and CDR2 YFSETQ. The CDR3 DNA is TGCGCCAGCAGCTTGGATTGGGGACAGGCATACGAGCAGTACTTC. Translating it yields CASSLDWGQAYEQYF.

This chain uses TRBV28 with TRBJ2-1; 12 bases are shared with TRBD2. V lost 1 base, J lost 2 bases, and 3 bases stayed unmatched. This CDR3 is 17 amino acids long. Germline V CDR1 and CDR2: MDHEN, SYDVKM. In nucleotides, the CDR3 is TGTGCCAGCAGTTTATACGCTAGCGGGAGGGCCTACAATGAGCAGTTCTTC. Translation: CASSLYASGRAYNEQFF.

CDR3 nucleotides: TGTGCCAGCAGTTACTTGGCAGACAATGAGCAGTTCTTC. Its translation is CASSYLADNEQFF. This chain joins TRBV6-6 and TRBJ2-1; unclear D gene. The V and J ends lost 1 base and 5 bases respectively, with 6 bases between them. CDR3 size: 13 residues. From germline, CDR1 is MNHNY and CDR2 SVGAGI (reference sequence).

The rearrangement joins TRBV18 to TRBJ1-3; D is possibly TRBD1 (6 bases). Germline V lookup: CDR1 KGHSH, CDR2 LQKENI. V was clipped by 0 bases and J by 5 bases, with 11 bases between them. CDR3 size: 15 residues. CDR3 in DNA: TGTGCCAGCTCACCACCGGGTCAGGGGAGAAACACCATATATTTT. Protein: CASSPPGQGRNTIYF.

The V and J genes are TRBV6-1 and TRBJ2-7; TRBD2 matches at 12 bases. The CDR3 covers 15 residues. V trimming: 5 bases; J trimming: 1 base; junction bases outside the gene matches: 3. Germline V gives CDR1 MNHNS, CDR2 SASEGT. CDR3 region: CASSTTSGRSYEQYF. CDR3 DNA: TGTGCCAGCAGTACGACTAGCGGGAGATCCTACGAGCAGTACTTC.

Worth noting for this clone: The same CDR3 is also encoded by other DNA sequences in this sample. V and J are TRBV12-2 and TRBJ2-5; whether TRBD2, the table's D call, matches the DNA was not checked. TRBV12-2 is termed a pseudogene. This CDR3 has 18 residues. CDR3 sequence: CASRLARRRDPFQETQYF. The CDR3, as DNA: TGTGCAAGTCGCTTAGCGAGGAGGCGGGACCCCTTCCAAGAGACCCAGTACTTC.

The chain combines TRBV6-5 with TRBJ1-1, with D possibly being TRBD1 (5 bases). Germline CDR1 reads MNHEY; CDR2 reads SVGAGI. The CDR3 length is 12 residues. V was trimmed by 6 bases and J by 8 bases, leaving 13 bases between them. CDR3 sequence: CASSYQRGEAFF. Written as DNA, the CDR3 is TGTGCCAGCAGCTACCAACGGGGGGAAGCTTTCTTT.

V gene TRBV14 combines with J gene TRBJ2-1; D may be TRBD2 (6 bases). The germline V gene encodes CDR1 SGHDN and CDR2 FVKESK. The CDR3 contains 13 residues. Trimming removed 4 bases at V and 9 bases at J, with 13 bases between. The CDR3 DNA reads TGTGCCAGCAGCCGGGACCTGCGGGGTGAGCAGTTCTTC. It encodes CASSRDLRGEQFF.

The CDR3 coding sequence is TGCGCCAGCAGTCTAGCGGGGCTCTACAATGAGCAGTTCTTC. This gives the protein CASSLAGLYNEQFF. The V call is TRBV10-2, the J call TRBJ2-1; TRBD2 agrees at 9 bases. Germline-derived CDR1 and CDR2 are WSHSY and SAAADI. V dropped 5 bases and J dropped 3; count of bases not matched to a gene: 2. The CDR3 is 14 amino acids.

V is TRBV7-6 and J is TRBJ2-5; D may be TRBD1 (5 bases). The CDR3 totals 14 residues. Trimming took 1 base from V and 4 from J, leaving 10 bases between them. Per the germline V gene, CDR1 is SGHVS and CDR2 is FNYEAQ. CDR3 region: CASSLDQGPETQYF. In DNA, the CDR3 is TGTGCCAGCAGCTTAGATCAGGGTCCAGAGACCCAGTACTTC.

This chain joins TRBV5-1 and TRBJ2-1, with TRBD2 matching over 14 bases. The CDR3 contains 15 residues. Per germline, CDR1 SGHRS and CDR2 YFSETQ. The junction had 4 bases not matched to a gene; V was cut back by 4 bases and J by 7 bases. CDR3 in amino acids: CASSQGLAGDNEQFF. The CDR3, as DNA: TGCGCCAGCAGCCAGGGACTAGCGGGAGATAATGAGCAGTTCTTC.

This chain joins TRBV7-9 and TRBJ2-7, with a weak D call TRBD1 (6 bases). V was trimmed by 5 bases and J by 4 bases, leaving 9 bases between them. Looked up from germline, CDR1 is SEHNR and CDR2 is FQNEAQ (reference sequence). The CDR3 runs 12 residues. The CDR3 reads CASSQQGYEQYF. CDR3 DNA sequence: TGTGCCAGCAGCCAGCAGGGGTACGAGCAGTACTTC.

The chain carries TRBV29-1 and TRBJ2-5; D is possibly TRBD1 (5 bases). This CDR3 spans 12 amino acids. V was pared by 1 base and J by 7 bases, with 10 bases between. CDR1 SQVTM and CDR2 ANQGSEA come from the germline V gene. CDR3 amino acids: CSVEGGIRTQYF. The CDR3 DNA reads TGCAGCGTTGAAGGGGGCATCCGGACCCAGTACTTC.